This T cell receptor (beta chain) emerged from a study of OX40 agonist ivuxolimab in advanced cancers. The data were produced by immunoSEQ multiplex PCR, yet TCRdb's version contains in-frame clones alone and is incomplete. The sample includes about 45,000 clones, about 93% seen only once; the top ten take roughly 11%. The origin of this receptor is an adult with an advanced solid tumor such as melanoma, head and neck, liver or kidney cancer. Source: CD4+ or CD8+ T cells sorted from blood, taken in a trial of the OX40 agonist ivuxolimab.

The CDR3 DNA reads TGCGCCAGCAGCCAAGATCGTAGGCCCCCCGGCTACACCTTC. The encoded protein is CASSQDRRPPGYTF. The rearrangement links TRBV4-3 to TRBJ1-2; the D is unclear. V was pared by 0 bases and J by 8 bases, with 13 bases between. This CDR3 has 14 amino acids. Germline values: CDR1 LGHNA, CDR2 YSLEER.